This T cell receptor beta chain is drawn from a study of T cell repertoires in cytomegalovirus infection. Study context: It can be stated that public TCR beta signatures indicated CMV infection as well as a matching HLA type.

TCRdb passed the reads through MiXCR, listing each CDR3 protein once. The sample lists just over 300,000 distinct CDR3 sequences, about a sixth occurring once. Germline values: CDR1 DFQATT, CDR2 SNEGSKA (reference sequence). The CDR3 has 14 amino acids. V trimming: 2 bases; J trimming: 1 base; junction bases outside the gene matches: 3. This clonotype has just a few counts. The receptor was isolated from a human donor in good health (CMV status not recorded). Some clones in this sample may be carry-over from other donors' samples. The material sequenced was PBMCs. The chain recombines TRBV20-1 with TRBJ1-1; 8 bases map to TRBD1. This CDR3 is CSARQGASNTEAFF. CDR3 coding DNA: TGCAGTGCTAGACAGGGGGCCTCGAACACTGAAGCTTTCTTT.